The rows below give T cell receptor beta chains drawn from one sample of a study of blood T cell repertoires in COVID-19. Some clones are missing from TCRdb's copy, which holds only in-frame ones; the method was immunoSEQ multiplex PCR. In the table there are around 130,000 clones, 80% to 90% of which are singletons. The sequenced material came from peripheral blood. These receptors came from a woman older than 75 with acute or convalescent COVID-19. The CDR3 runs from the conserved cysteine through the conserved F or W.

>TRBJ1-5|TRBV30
CAWSGQSYQPQHF
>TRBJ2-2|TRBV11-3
CASSSQGDTGELFF
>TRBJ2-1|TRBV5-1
CASSLEAGGGAEQFF
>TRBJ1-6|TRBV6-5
CASNQGARNSPLHF
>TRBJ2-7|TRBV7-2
CASSPRQVNSYEQYF
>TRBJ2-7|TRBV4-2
CASSQGGPQLYEQYF
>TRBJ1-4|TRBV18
CASSPPAQGGEKLFF
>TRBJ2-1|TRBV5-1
CASSPGTSNEQFF
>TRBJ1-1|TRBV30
CAWSGQMNTEAFF
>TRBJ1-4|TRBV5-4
CASSPDDGRSLFF
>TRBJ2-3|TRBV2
CASSPDRLSTDTQYF
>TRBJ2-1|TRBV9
CASSVATASYNEQFF
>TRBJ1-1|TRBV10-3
CAISNIGQGSMNTEAFF
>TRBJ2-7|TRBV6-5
CASSPLAGVSYEQYF
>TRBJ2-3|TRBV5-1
CASSPGRTSGSTDTQYF
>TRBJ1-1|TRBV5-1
CASSLGQGRMNTEAFF
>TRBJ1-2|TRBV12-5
CATTRDSVSGYTF
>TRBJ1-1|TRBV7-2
CASSLYMNTEAFF
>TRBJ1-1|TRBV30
CAWSKQQNTEAFF
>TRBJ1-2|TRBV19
CASSGLGQGEGYTF
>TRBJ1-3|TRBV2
CASTGESGAGNTIYF
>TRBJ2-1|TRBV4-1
CASTPGLAGRDEQFF
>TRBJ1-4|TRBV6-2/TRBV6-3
CASSPTGGARGEKLFF